These T cell receptor beta chains were read from a single sample in a study of T cells after yellow fever vaccination. In TCRdb, the 5' RACE reads were re-called with MiXCR into one record per CDR3 protein. The sample lists roughly 85,000 distinct CDR3 sequences, more than 10% occurring once. Source: CD8+ T cells not binding an NS4B(214-222) dextramer, sorted from PBMCs, taken roughly 20 days after the first yellow fever vaccination. All receptors derive from a man in his late teens or twenties who received the YFV17D yellow fever vaccine. CDR3s include the opening cysteine and the closing phenylalanine or tryptophan. Each record gives: D gene, V gene, J gene, clone size, CDR3 length, CDR3 DNA, CDR3 protein. D genes are given only for firm matches. Not all rows give a size; the values are once, few, many and, for expanded clones, a class.

d_call: .; v_call: TRBV7-9; j_call: TRBJ1-2; clone_size: few; cdr3_length: 13; cdr3_nt: TGTGCCAGCAGCTTAGAGGGGCAGGTCGCACACCTCTTC; cdr3_aa: CASSLEGQVAHLF
d_call: TRBD2; v_call: TRBV12-3/TRBV12-4; j_call: TRBJ2-3; clone_size: few; cdr3_length: 13; cdr3_nt: TGTGCCAGCAGTGCAGCGGGGACAGATACGCAGTATTTT; cdr3_aa: CASSAAGTDTQYF
d_call: TRBD1; v_call: TRBV9; j_call: TRBJ1-1; clone_size: few; cdr3_length: 15; cdr3_nt: TGTGCCAGCAGCGGTAGCCGGACAGGCTACACTGAAGCTTTCTTT; cdr3_aa: CASSGSRTGYTEAFF
d_call: .; v_call: TRBV12-5; j_call: TRBJ1-2; clone_size: .; cdr3_length: 12; cdr3_nt: TGTGCTAGTGGTTCATCCTGGGGAGGCTACACCTTC; cdr3_aa: CASGSSWGGYTF
d_call: .; v_call: TRBV6-5; j_call: TRBJ2-6; clone_size: .; cdr3_length: 18; cdr3_nt: TGTGCCAGCAGTTACTCGGGCGGATTCGGCTCTGGGGCCAACGTCCTGACTTTC; cdr3_aa: CASSYSGGFGSGANVLTF
d_call: TRBD1; v_call: TRBV4-2; j_call: TRBJ2-7; clone_size: .; cdr3_length: 15; cdr3_nt: TGTGCCAGCAGCCACCTCCTGGACAGGGTAAGCGAGCAGTACTTC; cdr3_aa: CASSHLLDRVSEQYF
d_call: TRBD1; v_call: TRBV7-6; j_call: TRBJ2-2; clone_size: few; cdr3_length: 15; cdr3_nt: TGTGCCAGCAGCATTGGGACAGGGCTACGCGGGGAGCTGTTTTTT; cdr3_aa: CASSIGTGLRGELFF
d_call: .; v_call: TRBV5-1; j_call: TRBJ1-5; clone_size: few; cdr3_length: 14; cdr3_nt: TGCGCCAGCAGCTGGACAGATAGCAATCAGCCCCAGCATTTT; cdr3_aa: CASSWTDSNQPQHF
d_call: TRBD2; v_call: TRBV6-1; j_call: TRBJ2-5; clone_size: few; cdr3_length: 16; cdr3_nt: TGTGCCAGCAGTCTCCTTAACGGGGGGATTAAAGAGACCCAGTACTTC; cdr3_aa: CASSLLNGGIKETQYF
d_call: .; v_call: TRBV7-9; j_call: TRBJ2-3; clone_size: .; cdr3_length: 10; cdr3_nt: TGTGCCCCCGGTCCGGATACGCAGTATTTT; cdr3_aa: CAPGPDTQYF
d_call: TRBD1; v_call: TRBV19; j_call: TRBJ2-1; clone_size: few; cdr3_length: 14; cdr3_nt: TGTGCCAGTAGTACGCAGGGGGATAGGGATGAGCAGTTCTTC; cdr3_aa: CASSTQGDRDEQFF
d_call: .; v_call: TRBV6-2/TRBV6-3; j_call: TRBJ1-1; clone_size: .; cdr3_length: 17; cdr3_nt: TGTGCCAGCAGTCACTCCAGGGAGGCCCCATTGAACACTGAAGCTTTCTTT; cdr3_aa: CASSHSREAPLNTEAFF
d_call: .; v_call: TRBV12-3/TRBV12-4; j_call: TRBJ2-7; clone_size: few; cdr3_length: 13; cdr3_nt: TGTGCCAGCACCTTAGACAGAACCTACGAGCAGTACTTC; cdr3_aa: CASTLDRTYEQYF
d_call: .; v_call: TRBV5-1; j_call: TRBJ2-2; clone_size: .; cdr3_length: 16; cdr3_nt: TGCGCCAGCAGCTTGGAAGGGGGGACCTCCGCCGGGGAGCTGTTTTTT; cdr3_aa: CASSLEGGTSAGELFF
d_call: .; v_call: TRBV4-3; j_call: TRBJ2-7; clone_size: few; cdr3_length: 15; cdr3_nt: TGCGCCAGCAGCCAAGTGGTAGGGTACCACTACGAGCAGTACTTC; cdr3_aa: CASSQVVGYHYEQYF
d_call: .; v_call: TRBV11-2; j_call: TRBJ2-2; clone_size: .; cdr3_length: 11; cdr3_nt: TGTGCCAGCAGCTTCGACGGGGAGCTGTTTTTT; cdr3_aa: CASSFDGELFF
d_call: .; v_call: TRBV20-1; j_call: TRBJ2-5; clone_size: many; cdr3_length: 15; cdr3_nt: TGCAGTGCTAGAGATAATCGGGGGCTAGGGATTATTCGGTACTTC; cdr3_aa: CSARDNRGLGIIRYF
d_call: .; v_call: TRBV28; j_call: TRBJ2-5; clone_size: .; cdr3_length: 14; cdr3_nt: TGTGCCAGCCGATTCCTGGGGGGCCAAGAGACCCAGTACTTC; cdr3_aa: CASRFLGGQETQYF
d_call: TRBD1; v_call: TRBV6-2/TRBV6-3; j_call: TRBJ1-2; clone_size: .; cdr3_length: 14; cdr3_nt: TGTGCCAGCAGTTACTCGGGACAGGGGTATGGCTACACCTTC; cdr3_aa: CASSYSGQGYGYTF
d_call: .; v_call: TRBV29-1; j_call: TRBJ2-1; clone_size: .; cdr3_length: 14; cdr3_nt: TGCAGCTCCTTTGCGGGGAACAGCTACAATGAGCAGTTCTTC; cdr3_aa: CSSFAGNSYNEQFF
d_call: TRBD1; v_call: TRBV13; j_call: TRBJ2-3; clone_size: .; cdr3_length: 15; cdr3_nt: TGTGCCAGCGCCTCTGGACAGGGAGGAACAGATACGCAGTATTTT; cdr3_aa: CASASGQGGTDTQYF
d_call: .; v_call: TRBV9; j_call: TRBJ2-7; clone_size: .; cdr3_length: 15; cdr3_nt: TGTCCCAGCAGCGCCGGAGGCGGGCCATCCTACGAGCAGTACTTC; cdr3_aa: CPSSAGGGPSYEQYF
d_call: TRBD1; v_call: TRBV12-3/TRBV12-4; j_call: TRBJ2-1; clone_size: .; cdr3_length: 13; cdr3_nt: TGTGCCAGCAGTTTGGGGACAGTCAATGAGCAGTTCTTC; cdr3_aa: CASSLGTVNEQFF
d_call: TRBD1; v_call: TRBV6-4; j_call: TRBJ2-5; clone_size: .; cdr3_length: 15; cdr3_nt: TGTGCCAGCAGTCTACCCGGACAGGGGATACAGACCCAGTACTTC; cdr3_aa: CASSLPGQGIQTQYF
d_call: .; v_call: TRBV2; j_call: TRBJ2-7; clone_size: many; cdr3_length: 13; cdr3_nt: TGTGCCAGCACGGGTATCCTTTCCAACGAGCAGTACTTC; cdr3_aa: CASTGILSNEQYF
d_call: TRBD1; v_call: TRBV7-2; j_call: TRBJ2-3; clone_size: .; cdr3_length: 16; cdr3_nt: TGTGCCAGCAGCGCGTGGCTGACAGGGCCTGAAGATACGCAGTATTTT; cdr3_aa: CASSAWLTGPEDTQYF
d_call: .; v_call: TRBV5-4; j_call: TRBJ2-7; clone_size: .; cdr3_length: 13; cdr3_nt: TGTGCCAGCAGCTCGACAGGTAACTACGAGCAGTACTTC; cdr3_aa: CASSSTGNYEQYF
d_call: TRBD2; v_call: TRBV6-5; j_call: TRBJ2-2; clone_size: .; cdr3_length: 15; cdr3_nt: TGTGCCAGCAGTTTCCTAGCGGGGGGGGCCGGGGAGCTGTTTTTT; cdr3_aa: CASSFLAGGAGELFF
d_call: .; v_call: TRBV20-1; j_call: TRBJ2-2; clone_size: few; cdr3_length: 13; cdr3_nt: TGCAGTGCTGCAGCTGCGAACACCGGGGAGCTGTTTTTT; cdr3_aa: CSAAAANTGELFF
d_call: .; v_call: TRBV4-1; j_call: TRBJ1-5; clone_size: few; cdr3_length: 15; cdr3_nt: TGCGCCAGCAGCCAAGCCTCAGGGGGCAATCAGCCCCAGCATTTT; cdr3_aa: CASSQASGGNQPQHF
d_call: TRBD2; v_call: TRBV5-1; j_call: TRBJ2-7; clone_size: .; cdr3_length: 14; cdr3_nt: TGCGCCAGCAGCTTCACTAGCGCCGCCGCCGAGCAGTACTTC; cdr3_aa: CASSFTSAAAEQYF
d_call: TRBD1; v_call: TRBV7-9; j_call: TRBJ2-7; clone_size: .; cdr3_length: 16; cdr3_nt: TGTGCCAGCAGCTCTAGGACGACAGGGGCAAAGTACGAGCAGTACTTC; cdr3_aa: CASSSRTTGAKYEQYF
d_call: TRBD2; v_call: TRBV9; j_call: TRBJ2-7; clone_size: few; cdr3_length: 16; cdr3_nt: TGTGCCAGCACCCCTGGGGCTAGCGGGATGACCTACGAGCAGTACTTC; cdr3_aa: CASTPGASGMTYEQYF
d_call: .; v_call: TRBV5-5; j_call: TRBJ2-3; clone_size: few; cdr3_length: 11; cdr3_nt: TGTGCCAGCGGGTTGGCGGGTGAGGAGTATTTT; cdr3_aa: CASGLAGEEYF
d_call: .; v_call: TRBV7-9; j_call: TRBJ2-1; clone_size: few; cdr3_length: 16; cdr3_nt: TGTGCCAGCAGCTCCCTACGGGGGGCCGGTGGGAATGAGCAGTTCTTC; cdr3_aa: CASSSLRGAGGNEQFF
d_call: TRBD1; v_call: TRBV28; j_call: TRBJ1-2; clone_size: .; cdr3_length: 14; cdr3_nt: TGTGCCAGCAGTTTTGCGGGACAGTTGGATGGCTACACCTTC; cdr3_aa: CASSFAGQLDGYTF
d_call: .; v_call: TRBV7-3; j_call: TRBJ2-3; clone_size: few; cdr3_length: 14; cdr3_nt: TGTGCCAGCAGCTTTCTCCCCCAGACAGATACGCAGTATTTT; cdr3_aa: CASSFLPQTDTQYF
d_call: .; v_call: TRBV6-2/TRBV6-3; j_call: TRBJ2-1; clone_size: .; cdr3_length: 15; cdr3_nt: TGTGCCAGCAGCCTTCGGAGGACCACGGGCAATGAGCAGTTCTTC; cdr3_aa: CASSLRRTTGNEQFF
d_call: .; v_call: TRBV9; j_call: TRBJ1-6; clone_size: .; cdr3_length: 14; cdr3_nt: TGTGCCAGCAGCGTGTCGGGAGAGAATTCACCCCTCCACTTT; cdr3_aa: CASSVSGENSPLHF
d_call: TRBD2; v_call: TRBV20-1; j_call: TRBJ2-7; clone_size: .; cdr3_length: 16; cdr3_nt: TGCAGTACTAGAGTAGAGTCTAGCGGGGGCTTCTACGAGCAGTACTTC; cdr3_aa: CSTRVESSGGFYEQYF
d_call: .; v_call: TRBV6-1; j_call: TRBJ1-3; clone_size: many; cdr3_length: 14; cdr3_nt: TGTGCCAGCAGTGAAGAGGAGGGGGTAAACACCATATATTTT; cdr3_aa: CASSEEEGVNTIYF
d_call: .; v_call: TRBV5-1; j_call: TRBJ2-1; clone_size: many; cdr3_length: 13; cdr3_nt: TGCGCCAGCAGCTTGGTAGGTTACAATGAGCAGTTCTTC; cdr3_aa: CASSLVGYNEQFF
d_call: .; v_call: TRBV7-2; j_call: TRBJ2-5; clone_size: few; cdr3_length: 15; cdr3_nt: TGTGCCAGCAGCTTAGACACGGGGGCCAAAGAGACCCAGTACTTC; cdr3_aa: CASSLDTGAKETQYF
d_call: .; v_call: TRBV7-9; j_call: TRBJ1-1; clone_size: few; cdr3_length: 13; cdr3_nt: TGTGCCAGCAGCTTACCAGGGTGGACTGAAGCTTTCTTT; cdr3_aa: CASSLPGWTEAFF
d_call: .; v_call: TRBV7-2; j_call: TRBJ2-3; clone_size: .; cdr3_length: 14; cdr3_nt: TGTGCCAGCAGCCCCAATTCTTACACAGATACGCAGTATTTT; cdr3_aa: CASSPNSYTDTQYF
d_call: TRBD1; v_call: TRBV6-1; j_call: TRBJ1-5; clone_size: few; cdr3_length: 15; cdr3_nt: TGTGCCAGCAGTGAAGAGGGACAGGGCAATCAGCCCCAGCATTTT; cdr3_aa: CASSEEGQGNQPQHF
d_call: TRBD1; v_call: TRBV7-8; j_call: TRBJ2-5; clone_size: few; cdr3_length: 15; cdr3_nt: TGTGCCAGCAGGTTGACAGGGGCGAGGTCGGAGACCCAGTACTTC; cdr3_aa: CASRLTGARSETQYF
d_call: .; v_call: TRBV2; j_call: TRBJ1-1; clone_size: few; cdr3_length: 14; cdr3_nt: TGTGCCAGCATTAGAGAGAGGAGAAACACTGAAGCTTTCTTT; cdr3_aa: CASIRERRNTEAFF
d_call: TRBD1; v_call: TRBV28; j_call: TRBJ2-5; clone_size: .; cdr3_length: 16; cdr3_nt: TGTGCCAGCAGTTTTCTCCCAGCAGGGGGACAAGAGACCCAGTACTTC; cdr3_aa: CASSFLPAGGQETQYF
d_call: .; v_call: TRBV9; j_call: TRBJ2-7; clone_size: few; cdr3_length: 13; cdr3_nt: TGTGCCAGCAGCGTAGAGGGATCCTACGAGCAGTACTTC; cdr3_aa: CASSVEGSYEQYF
d_call: TRBD1; v_call: TRBV6-1; j_call: TRBJ1-2; clone_size: few; cdr3_length: 13; cdr3_nt: TGTGCCAGCAGCACCGGGACAGGGGGAGGCTACACCTTC; cdr3_aa: CASSTGTGGGYTF
d_call: .; v_call: TRBV13; j_call: TRBJ1-1; clone_size: few; cdr3_length: 14; cdr3_nt: TGTGCCAGCAGCTTAGGCTCCCTGAACACTGAAGCTTTCTTT; cdr3_aa: CASSLGSLNTEAFF
d_call: TRBD2; v_call: TRBV5-1; j_call: TRBJ2-1; clone_size: .; cdr3_length: 16; cdr3_nt: TGCGCCAGCAGCTTAGAACTAGCGGGGACCTACAATGAGCAGTTCTTC; cdr3_aa: CASSLELAGTYNEQFF
d_call: .; v_call: TRBV10-2; j_call: TRBJ2-1; clone_size: few; cdr3_length: 16; cdr3_nt: TGCGCCAGCAGCAATGGGGTACTCCCCCTCGGTAATGAGCAGTTCTTC; cdr3_aa: CASSNGVLPLGNEQFF
d_call: TRBD2; v_call: TRBV5-1; j_call: TRBJ2-1; clone_size: few; cdr3_length: 12; cdr3_nt: TGCGCCAGCGGGGGGGGATACAATGAGCAGTTCTTC; cdr3_aa: CASGGGYNEQFF
d_call: .; v_call: TRBV6-5; j_call: TRBJ1-5; clone_size: .; cdr3_length: 16; cdr3_nt: TGTGCCAGCAGTTATGAGGGGACGCTCAGTGGTCAGCCCCAGCATTTT; cdr3_aa: CASSYEGTLSGQPQHF
d_call: .; v_call: TRBV7-2; j_call: TRBJ2-7; clone_size: .; cdr3_length: 14; cdr3_nt: TGTGCCAGCGGCTCGGGGGGCGTAATCTACGAGCAGTACTTC; cdr3_aa: CASGSGGVIYEQYF